The T cell receptor (beta chain) under discussion was sequenced for a study of beta chain features in type 1 diabetes. Overall study findings and caveats: Using cDNA template may skew counts toward highly expressing activated cells. Among patients with Type 1 diabetes, TCRB CDR3s were moderately but significantly shorter in every one of the four CD4+ subsets.

Every isolated RNA sample was fully reverse transcribed, so sequencing captured expressed TCRB transcripts. Assay used: immunoSEQ multiplex PCR; TCRdb lists only in-frame clones, some missing. The sample holds approximately 240,000 clones, roughly 17% seen once. Details on this clone: The target antigen is unknown.

V was pared by 2 bases and J by 7 bases, with 11 bases between. CDR3 length: 14 amino acids. The germline V gene has CDR1 LGHNA and CDR2 YNFKEQ. This chain joins TRBV4-2 and TRBJ2-2; D gene uncertain. Sequences were obtained from naive CD4+ T cells from blood. This TCR was recovered from a young man with type 1 diabetes. The chain's CDR3 is CASSQRGNDGELFF. CDR3 bases: TGTGCCAGCAGCCAAAGAGGAAATGACGGGGAGCTGTTTTTT.